The present T cell receptor (beta chain) was sequenced within a study of T cell repertoires in cytomegalovirus infection. Across the whole study: Matching HLA type and CMV infection were both indicated by public TCR beta signatures.

TCRdb reanalysed the reads using MiXCR and keeps one entry per CDR3 protein. The sample comprises hundreds of thousands of distinct CDR3 sequences, 24% of which are singletons, and 6.5% to 10% rests with the top ten. As regards this clonotype: Its antigen is unidentified.

Study-wide results and caveats: Dominating the ex vivo response were TCR beta clonotypes that were CMV-specific and HLA-C-restricted. Carriers of CMV and the relevant HLA type were discriminated by public TCR beta frequency.

The CDR3 runs to 16 residues. CDR1 and CDR2 (germline): SQVTM, ANQGSEA. Trimming stripped 2 bases from V and 0 bases from J, with 11 bases between. Source material: CD8+ T cells from PBMCs. The genes are TRBV29-1 and TRBJ2-6, with D hard to call. The TCR comes from a human donor in good health (CMV status not recorded). Some clones in this sample may be carry-over from other donors' samples. The CDR3 loop is CSVELRVSSGANVLTF. The DNA for the CDR3 is TGCAGCGTTGAACTCCGGGTTTCCTCTGGGGCCAACGTCCTGACTTTC.